This T cell receptor (beta chain) was identified in a study of T cell repertoires in cytomegalovirus infection. Overall study context: CMV infection together with matching HLA type was indicated by public TCR beta signatures. Study observations and caveats: HLA-C-restricted CMV-specific TCR beta clonotypes prevailed in the ex vivo response. Cumulative public TCR beta family frequency identified CMV carriers with the relevant HLA.

Germline loops: CDR1 SGHNT, CDR2 YYREEE (reference sequence). The V segment lost 0 bases and the J segment 4 bases; nucleotides outside the gene matches: 3. The CDR3 has 14 residues. TCRdb re-called the reads with MiXCR, one entry per CDR3 protein. The sample contains 150,000 to 200,000 distinct CDR3 sequences, around an eighth of which appear only once. This clonotype appeared a few times. What it recognizes is unknown. This sequence joins TRBV5-4 and TRBJ1-1, with 7 bases identical to TRBD1. The sequencing sample was made of PBMCs. This clonotype was sampled from a human donor in good health (CMV status not recorded). Some clones in this sample may be carry-over from other donors' samples. The CDR3 protein is CASSLARTGTEAFF. The CDR3, as DNA: TGTGCCAGCAGCTTGGCCCGGACAGGCACTGAAGCTTTCTTT.